In this sample, the clone carrying this TCR beta chain turned up a few times. This specimen comes from a study of blood T cell repertoires in COVID-19. Study background: Sources were T cells, B-cell-depleted T cells, or PBMCs; the material itself was cDNA or gDNA.

The germline V gene has CDR1 ENHRY and CDR2 SYGVKD. CDR3 size: 13 residues. With 4 bases clipped from V and 5 bases from J, the junction kept 5 bases outside the gene matches. Method: immunoSEQ multiplex PCR; TCRdb's copy keeps in-frame clones and lacks some. The data contain some 230,000 clones, 65% to 90% of them singletons. The specimen sequenced was peripheral blood. The sequence was collected from a woman aged 45-65 years with acute or convalescent COVID-19. The chain combines TRBV10-3 with TRBJ2-7, with 7 bases lining up with TRBD1. CDR3 residues: CAISGQGRNEQYF. The CDR3, as DNA: TGTGCCATCAGTGGACAGGGAAGGAACGAGCAGTACTTC.